This T cell receptor beta chain is from a study of shared clonotypes between healthy human individuals. This table comes from immunoSEQ multiplex PCR, and its TCRdb copy is limited to in-frame clones, with some not included. Among 450,000 to 500,000 clones listed, approximately 80% were seen once. V shed 4 bases and J shed 3 bases, with 23 bases lying between them. The CDR3 has 18 amino acids. Looked up from germline, CDR1 is SGHRS and CDR2 is YFSETQ. The chain couples TRBV5-1 to TRBJ2-1; D is possibly TRBD1 (6 bases). The TCR comes from a woman in her forties in good health. Some clones in this sample may be carry-over from other donors' samples. Sequences were obtained from PBMCs. The CDR3, as DNA: TGCGCCAGCAGCGTAAACCCACAGGGCCCCCGAGTCTACAATGAGCAGTTCTTC. This translates into CASSVNPQGPRVYNEQFF.